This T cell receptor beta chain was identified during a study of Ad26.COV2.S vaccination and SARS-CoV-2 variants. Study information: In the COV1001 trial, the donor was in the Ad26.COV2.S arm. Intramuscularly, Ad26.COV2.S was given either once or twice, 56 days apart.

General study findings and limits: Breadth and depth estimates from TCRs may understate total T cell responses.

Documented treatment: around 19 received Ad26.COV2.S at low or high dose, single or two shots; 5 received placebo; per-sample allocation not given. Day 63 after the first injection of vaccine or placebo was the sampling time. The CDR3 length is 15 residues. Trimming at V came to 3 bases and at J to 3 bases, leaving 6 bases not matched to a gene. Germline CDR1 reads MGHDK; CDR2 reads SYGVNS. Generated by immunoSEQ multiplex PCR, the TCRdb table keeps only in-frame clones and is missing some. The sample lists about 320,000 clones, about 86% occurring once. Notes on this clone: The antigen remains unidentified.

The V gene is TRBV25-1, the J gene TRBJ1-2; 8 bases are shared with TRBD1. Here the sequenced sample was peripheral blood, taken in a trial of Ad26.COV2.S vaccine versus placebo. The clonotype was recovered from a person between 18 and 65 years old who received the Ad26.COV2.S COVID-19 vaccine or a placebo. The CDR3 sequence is CASSDVRTGYYGYTF. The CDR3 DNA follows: TGTGCCAGCAGTGATGTTAGGACAGGGTACTATGGCTACACCTTC.